The rows below give T cell receptor beta chains drawn from one sample of a study of blood T cell repertoires in COVID-19. Profiling relied on immunoSEQ multiplex PCR, and the TCRdb table lists in-frame clones only, not all of them. The sample shows approximately 200,000 clones, 85% of them seen only once. Sample: peripheral blood. These TCRs come from a man in his forties with acute or convalescent COVID-19. CDR3s leave out the opening cysteine and the closing phenylalanine or tryptophan. A D gene is named only where the DNA matches it firmly.

J | V | D | CDR3
TRBJ1-2 | TRBV9 | TRBD1 | ASSLRTGSYGYGYT
TRBJ1-2 | TRBV7-6 | . | ASSLAGGYGYT
TRBJ2-1 | TRBV5-4 | TRBD1 | ASSLATGVYQDEQF
TRBJ1-2 | TRBV5-6 | . | ASSPGPPGINYGYT
TRBJ1-5 | TRBV19 | . | ASPVCRGGQPQH
TRBJ1-4 | TRBV18 | . | ASSILTGATNEKLF
TRBJ2-2 | TRBV7-9 | . | ASSPQERNGELF
TRBJ2-5 | TRBV19 | TRBD1 | ASSAGTGGLQETQY
TRBJ2-1 | TRBV10-1 | TRBD2 | ASSEERGLSYNEQF
TRBJ2-7 | TRBV5-1 | . | ASNHRDPYEQY
TRBJ1-2 | TRBV6-5 | . | ASTTTWTYGYT
TRBJ2-7 | TRBV20-1 | . | SASVRGEQY
TRBJ2-7 | TRBV19 | TRBD1 | ASSPIGQGNYEQY
. | TRBV2 | . | ASSTTVGAVEQF
TRBJ1-2 | TRBV28 | TRBD1 | ASSLSPGQHYGYT
TRBJ1-5 | TRBV7-9 | TRBD1 | ASSLGQGGQPQH
TRBJ1-2 | TRBV12-3/TRBV12-4 | . | ASSFRGTNGYT
TRBJ1-2 | TRBV6-5 | . | ASSYGFRANYGYT
TRBJ1-2 | TRBV19 | TRBD1 | ASSMETTGNYGYT
TRBJ2-1 | TRBV7-8 | . | ASSLEDSLYNEQF
TRBJ2-2 | TRBV28 | TRBD1 | ASSSGTASRTGELF
TRBJ2-3 | TRBV27 | . | ASSTYRYTSTDTQY
TRBJ1-4 | TRBV30 | . | AWMGRGYEKLF
TRBJ2-5 | TRBV24-1 | TRBD1 | ATSDSDRGRGETQY
TRBJ2-6 | TRBV11-1 | . | ASKGGGGANVLT